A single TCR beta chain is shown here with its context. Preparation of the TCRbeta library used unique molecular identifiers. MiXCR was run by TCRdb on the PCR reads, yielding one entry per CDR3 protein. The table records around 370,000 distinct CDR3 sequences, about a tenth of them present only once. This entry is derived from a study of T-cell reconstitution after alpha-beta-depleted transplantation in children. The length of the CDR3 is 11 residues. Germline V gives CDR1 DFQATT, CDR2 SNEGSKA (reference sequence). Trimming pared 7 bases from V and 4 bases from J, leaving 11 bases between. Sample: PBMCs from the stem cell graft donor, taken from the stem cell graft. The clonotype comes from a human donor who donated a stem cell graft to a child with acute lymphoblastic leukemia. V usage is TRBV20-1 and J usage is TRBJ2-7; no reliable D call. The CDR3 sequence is CSVARDYEQYF. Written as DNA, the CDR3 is TGCAGTGTGGCTAGAGATTACGAGCAGTACTTC.